Below, one TCR beta chain is given with its context. This clonotype was seen a handful of times. The clone's antigen remains unknown. The sample holds no much larger clone one base away, and base qualities are not on file. Expansion of CD8+CD57+ cells had been shown by flow cytometry in the patients chosen for sequencing. Every patient had a diagnosis of severe acquired aplastic anemia based on International Study of Aplastic Anemia and Agranulocytosis and Camitta criteria. At the time blood was sampled, none of the patients had received any therapy. In the study, sorted CD4+ and CD8+ blood T cells from patients with severe aplastic anemia and from healthy subjects underwent deep sequencing of TCR repertoires. In the USA, patient enrollment took place under clinicaltrials.gov protocols 00001620, 01623167, 00001397, 00071045, 00081523 and 00961064. Ficoll-Paque density gradient centrifugation was used to isolate peripheral blood mononuclear cells. Before DNA extraction, CD4+ and CD8+ T cells were sorted by FACS or by magnetic beads.

The data stem from a study of CD8+CD57+ T cells in acquired aplastic anemia (dated by TCRdb to 2016 to 2019). For context, the study as a whole: On average, sorted CD4+ and CD8+ cells yielded around 3.5 ug of extracted DNA, with a range of about 0.17 to 27.4 ug. CD8+CD57+ expansion was defined as frequency above the mean frequency observed in healthy subjects.

The paper's findings and limits, for the study overall: Patients and healthy controls showed no significant difference in CD8+ Simpson's diversity (P=0.060). Some 31 CD8+ CDR3 sequences were shared between patients and controls but appeared highly expressed in patients and within their immunodominant clones.

Genomic DNA served as template for TCR beta VDJ combination and CDR3 sequence profiling. An Illumina HiSeq 2000 was used for TCR repertoire sequencing. As for the original processing: TRBV/TRBJ rearrangement plots, CDR3 size and DJ length profiles, and Simpson's diversity index were used to assess repertoires. Whichever DNA sequence was most abundant in the deep sequencing data was defined as the immunodominant clone. CDR3 amino acid sequences were checked for sharing between subjects and were compared against published repertoires and the VDJdb database. The public sequencing data were trimmed at Q25 with fastp and processed into clonotypes with MiXCR by TCRdb, which kept only in-frame beta chains. Rows are unified per CDR3 protein, each entry keeping the most common DNA and genes. These V and J calls rely on TCRdb rather than the paper's analysis. The sample table contains fewer than 300,000 distinct CDR3 sequences; only one count was recorded for less than 85% of them. Approximately 42% of the sample is in the top ten clones.

The V end loses 0 bases and the J end loses 6 bases, and a stretch of 12 bases separates them. Including cysteine and phenylalanine, the CDR3 has 15 amino acids. The sequence is cut down to CDR3 DNA, 45 bases in frame from base 1. In the germline V gene, CDR1 corresponds to SGHVS and CDR2 to FQNEAQ. The specimen sequenced was sorted CD4+, CD8+, or CD8+CD57+ T cells (not recorded which) from PBMCs. The V and J genes are TRBV7-8 and TRBJ1-5; the D segment cannot be called with confidence. The source is a human donor with aplastic anemia. The CDR3 corresponds to CASSLAGLGRQPQHF. The sequence in DNA is TGTGCCAGCAGCTTAGCGGGATTAGGACGTCAGCCCCAGCATTTT.